This passage covers 21 T cell receptor beta chains from one sample sequenced in a study of T cells after yellow fever vaccination. A single record per CDR3 protein comes from TCRdb applying MiXCR to the 5' RACE reads. The sample includes under 300,000 distinct CDR3 sequences, about 7% of them seen just once. This specimen consisted of CD4+ T cells sorted from PBMCs, obtained 15 days after the yellow fever booster vaccination. Source of these receptors: a man under 40 who received the YFV17D yellow fever vaccine.

This clonotype was seen more than once but under ten times. The chain is built from TRBV6-5 and TRBJ2-7; D is unresolved. Germline CDR1 MNHEY, CDR2 SVGAGI. This CDR3 is built from 12 residues. Trimming stripped 5 bases from V and 6 bases from J, with 11 bases between. The CDR3 loop is CASSRLLGEQYF. CDR3 nucleotide sequence: TGTGCCAGCAGTCGCCTTCTAGGCGAGCAGTACTTC.

This clonotype was counted a few times. The chain has TRBV7-2 and TRBJ2-7; 9 bases map to TRBD1. With V trimmed by 6 bases and J by 6 bases, 12 bases remained unmatched. Germline loops: CDR1 SGHTA, CDR2 FQGNSA. The CDR3 loop spans 15 amino acids. The CDR3 here is CASRHPGQGRGEQYF. The CDR3 coding sequence is TGTGCCAGCAGGCACCCGGGACAGGGCCGGGGCGAGCAGTACTTC.

Only a few counts were recorded for this clonotype. V and J are TRBV28 and TRBJ1-2; D not certain. This CDR3 has 13 residues. Germline CDR1 MDHEN, CDR2 SYDVKM. V was clipped by 7 bases and J by 8 bases, with 17 bases between them. The CDR3 region is CASTPLNVRGYTF. In DNA form, the CDR3 reads TGTGCCAGCACCCCCCTCAACGTTCGGGGCTACACCTTC.

CDR3 loop: CASSPSTPSTDTQYF. The CDR3 DNA sequence: TGTGCCAGCAGCCCAAGCACTCCTAGCACAGATACGCAGTATTTT. This chain links TRBV7-9 with TRBJ2-3; D unresolved. With 5 bases removed from V and 0 bases from J, the gap between germline ends came to 12 bases. CDR3 size: 15 residues. Germline CDR1 SEHNR, CDR2 FQNEAQ (reference sequence).

This clonotype has a handful of counts. The chain recombines TRBV3-1 with TRBJ1-3; D not certain. Germline V gene sequence: CDR1 LGHDT, CDR2 YNNKEL (reference sequence). The CDR3 covers 15 residues. V shed 1 base and J shed 0 bases, with 7 bases lying between them. CDR3 sequence: CASSQGQYSGNTIYF. The CDR3 DNA is TGTGCCAGCAGCCAAGGGCAGTACTCTGGAAACACCATATATTTT.

This clonotype has ten or more counts. The gene calls are TRBV5-6 and TRBJ2-7, with TRBD2 matching 7 bases. V shed 0 bases and J 0 bases; nucleotides not matched to a gene: 0. The germline V gene encodes CDR1 SGHDT and CDR2 YYEEEE. This CDR3 spans 14 amino acids. The CDR3 DNA reads as TGTGCCAGCAGCTTGGGGACTAGCTCCTACGAGCAGTACTTC. Translation: CASSLGTSSYEQYF.

This clonotype was recorded a few times. J is TRBJ1-5 and V is TRBV9; 9 bases fit TRBD1. Germline lookup yields CDR1 SGDLS and CDR2 YYNGEE. J gave up 5 bases and V 4 bases, and 1 base lay outside the gene matches. The CDR3 spans 13 residues. The CDR3 loop is CASSTGGDQPQHF. The CDR3 DNA reads as TGTGCCAGCAGCACAGGGGGCGATCAGCCCCAGCATTTT.

The chain carries TRBV20-1 and TRBJ1-2; no firm D call. The CDR3 spans 13 residues. V was trimmed by 6 bases and J by 0 bases, leaving 11 bases between them. Germline assignment: CDR1 DFQATT and CDR2 SNEGSKA (reference sequence). The chain's CDR3 is CSAHTGSNYGYTF. The CDR3 bases are TGCAGTGCACACACTGGATCTAACTATGGCTACACCTTC.

This clonotype came up a few times. Germline is not matched at one junction end, which may reflect a read error. The chain links TRBV7-3 to TRBJ2-4; tentative D call: TRBD1 (6 bases). This CDR3 spans 17 amino acids. CDR1 is SGHTA and CDR2 is FQGTGA in the germline V gene. CDR3 protein: CASSFSLGGFPKTIQYF. The DNA of the CDR3 is TGTGCCAGCAGCTTCTCGCTTGGGGGCTTTCCCAAAACCATTCAGTACTTC.

The rearrangement links TRBV6-1 to TRBJ2-1; the match to TRBD1 covers 8 bases. CDR1 and CDR2 from the germline V gene are MNHNS and SASEGT. With 4 bases clipped from V and 8 bases from J, the junction kept 10 bases outside the gene matches. The CDR3 totals 15 residues. CDR3 bases: TGTGCCAGCAGTGTTTATGGACAGGGAATCGATGAGCAGTTCTTC. This sequence encodes CASSVYGQGIDEQFF.

This clonotype appeared a few times. The V and J genes are TRBV29-1 and TRBJ2-6; the D call may be TRBD1 or TRBD2 (5 bases each). There are 18 residues in the CDR3. V was pared by 5 bases and J by 1 base, with 21 bases between. Germline assignment: CDR1 SQVTM and CDR2 ANQGSEA. This CDR3 reads CSVLHAPGHLSGANVLTF. DNA for the CDR3: TGCAGCGTTCTACACGCCCCGGGGCATCTTTCTGGGGCCAACGTCCTGACTTTC.

This rearrangement joins TRBV12-3 or TRBV12-4 to TRBJ2-7; 10 bases map to TRBD1. V shed 7 bases, J shed 6 bases, and the junction held 6 bases outside the gene matches. The CDR3 runs to 13 residues. The CDR3 DNA follows: TGTGCCAGCATTATGACAGGGGGCCTCGAGCAGTACTTC. Its protein is CASIMTGGLEQYF.

Only a few counts were recorded for this clonotype. The chain recombines TRBV7-2 with TRBJ1-1; no clear D gene. Germline values: CDR1 SGHTA, CDR2 FQGNSA. This CDR3 contains 14 residues. Trimming pared 6 bases from V and 4 bases from J, leaving 15 bases between. CDR3 amino acids: CASRVQGSSTEAFF. CDR3 DNA: TGTGCCAGCAGAGTACAAGGGTCCTCCACTGAAGCTTTCTTT. The full variable domain, its missing parts supplied by reference TRBV7-2 and TRBJ1-1, is GAGVSQSPSNKVTEKGKDVELRCDPISGHTALYWYRQSLGQGLEFLIYFQGNSAPDKSGLPSDRFSAERTGGSVSTLTIQRTQQEDSAVYLCASRVQGSSTEAFFGQGTRLTVV.

This clonotype has more than one count but fewer than ten. J is TRBJ2-7 and V is TRBV12-3 or TRBV12-4; no firm D call. This CDR3 spans 12 amino acids. V lost 5 bases, J lost 6 bases, and 11 bases lay in between. Here the CDR3 DNA reads TGTGCCAGCAGTGAGTCTCCTCTCGAGCAGTACTTC. Its protein product is CASSESPLEQYF.

This clonotype showed up many times. The chain carries TRBV7-2 and TRBJ2-5, with TRBD2 matching 8 bases. J lost 3 bases, V lost 0 bases, and 6 bases had no gene match. Germline lookup yields CDR1 SGHTA and CDR2 FQGNSA. This CDR3 has 16 amino acids. In nucleotides, the CDR3 is TGTGCCAGCAGCTTAGCGGAGACTAGCGCGAAAGAGACCCAGTACTTC. Amino acid sequence: CASSLAETSAKETQYF.

The chain couples TRBV20-1 to TRBJ2-7; 9 bases agree with TRBD1. The V segment lost 7 bases and the J segment 7 bases; nucleotides outside the gene matches: 17. Germline V lookup: CDR1 DFQATT, CDR2 SNEGSKA (reference sequence). The CDR3 totals 15 residues. The CDR3 spells CSGEWPRDRVREQYF. CDR3 sequence (DNA): TGCAGTGGGGAATGGCCCCGGGACAGGGTGCGGGAGCAGTACTTC.

This clonotype was seen only once. The junction shows a germline mismatch at one end, possibly a read error. The chain combines TRBV20-1 with TRBJ1-5; maybe TRBD1 (6 bases). The CDR3 length is 16 residues. Germline values: CDR1 DFQATT, CDR2 SNEGSKA (reference sequence). As DNA, the CDR3 is TGCTGTGCTCCCGGCCAGGGGACGTTCAGCAATCAGCCCCAGCATTTT. Its translation is CCAPGQGTFSNQPQHF.

Many counts were recorded for this clonotype. The rearrangement links TRBV2 to TRBJ1-1; D unresolved. V lost 6 bases, J lost 3 bases, and 14 bases lay in between. The CDR3 has 14 amino acids. Germline V gives CDR1 SNHLY, CDR2 FYNNEI. This CDR3 is CASRAPTGHTEAFF. CDR3 DNA: TGTGCCAGCAGGGCCCCGACGGGCCACACTGAAGCTTTCTTT.

This clonotype was counted only a few times. The CDR3 protein is CASSSRGDTEAFF. CDR3 nucleotide sequence: TGTGCCAGCAGTTCCCGGGGGGACACTGAAGCTTTCTTT. The chain couples TRBV6-6 to TRBJ1-1; the D gene is possibly TRBD1 (5 bases). Germline V gene lookup returns CDR1 MNHNY and CDR2 SVGAGI (reference sequence). The CDR3 has 13 amino acids. Trimming removed 4 bases from V and 3 bases from J, with 9 bases in between.

In this sample, this clonotype turned up many times. The rearrangement uses TRBV30 and TRBJ2-4; D possibly corresponds to TRBD2 (7 bases). The V gene lost 5 bases and the J gene lost 0 bases, with 14 bases spanning the gap. Germline CDR1 GTSNPN, CDR2 SVGIG (reference sequence). The CDR3 consists of 15 residues. The CDR3 nucleotides are TGTGCCTGGGCAACCGGGGGGCTAGCCAAAAACATTCAGTACTTC. Translation: CAWATGGLAKNIQYF. The full variable domain, with the rest looked up from reference TRBV30 and TRBJ2-4, is SQTIHQWPATLVQPVGSPLSLECTVEGTSNPNLYWYRQAAGRGLQLLFYSVGIGQISSEVPQNLSASRPQDRQFILSSKKLLLSDSGFYLCAWATGGLAKNIQYFGAGTRLSVL.

This clonotype showed up just a few times. The chain is built from TRBV6-2 or TRBV6-3 and TRBJ1-5, with 8 positions matching TRBD1. Germline lookup yields CDR1 MNHEY and CDR2 SVGEGT. The CDR3 totals 14 residues. V trimming: 11 bases; J trimming: 10 bases; junction bases outside the gene matches: 16. The CDR3 region has the DNA TGTGCCCGCCTCCGACAGGGGAGGGGATCTCCCCAGCATTTT. Translated, it gives CARLRQGRGSPQHF.